The sequence of this T cell receptor beta chain was determined in a study of T cell responses to AZD1222 COVID-19 vaccine (dated by TCRdb to 2020 to 2022). At the level of the whole study: A total of 230 to 250 trial participants underwent TCR sequencing, of whom 200 to 220 received two doses of AZD1222 and roughly 25 received two doses of the MenACWY control vaccine. Trial participants were enrolled by age into subgroups of 18-55, 56-69 and 70-plus years, and around 140, 26 and 57 TCR-sequenced participants, respectively, were included in these subgroups. Points the paper makes about the study in general: Reportedly, close to half of the unique spike-specific TCRs recognized epitopes lying outside the regions that are mutated in the B.1.351 and B.1.1.7 variants. Only six AZD1222 recipients were SARS-CoV-2 seropositive at baseline, limiting conclusions about previously exposed vaccinees. The 56-69-year group was small, and its depth increase did not reach significance, likely because of low power. A significant rise in spike-specific TCR breadth and depth was observed after two AZD1222 doses relative to day 0 and relative to MenACWY recipients. Participants were mostly white British, with more females than males. The authors suggested clonal diversity may have been underestimated. Because no day 14 peak-response samples were available, repertoires were characterized only after the peak T cell response. CD4 TCRs associated with the vaccine covered the entire spike protein, and the dominant responses were in regions 160-218 and 743-854.

The CDR3, cysteine through phenylalanine, is 15 amino acids long. Left in the record is the CDR3 DNA by itself, 45 bases read in frame from the first base. Taken from the germline V gene (reference sequence), the CDR1 and CDR2 loops are LGHDT and YNNKEL. The V end gives up 5 bases and the J end 5 bases, leaving 8 bases in the junction not matched to a gene. As concerns this clone: Its binding antigen is unknown. There are no base qualities to consult, and no much larger clone falls within one base.

The CDR3 regions of human TCRbeta chains were analyzed by immunosequencing. In the source study's methods: TCRs in the repertoires were compared against a reference library of SARS-CoV-2-specific TCRs that had been generated with the MIRA antigen-specificity platform. Breadth was defined as the fraction of unique TCRs that were SARS-CoV-2-associated. Depth was defined as the fraction of total T cells that were SARS-CoV-2-associated. Using the MIRA data, each spike-specific TCR was assigned both to the spike region to which the TCR was reactive and to a CD4 or CD8 class. Log10-transformed breadth and depth values were compared by one-way ANOVA with Sidak's multiple comparisons tests. Sourced from immuneACCESS, this table was stored by TCRdb with only in-frame sequences that have V and J called. A share of the clones is absent; for the studies checked, an unresolved V gene accounts for under half, and the remainder has no known explanation. V and J calls and clone size are as listed in that table; D and trimming were resolved from the DNA. Present in this sample are about 160,000 clones, roughly nine tenths of which were seen just once. The ten largest account for approximately 3.6% of the sample.

The time point label for this specimen denotes: about 28 days (+/-7) after the second vaccine dose. AZD1222 recipients whose second dose came at about 4 weeks and those whose second dose came at about 12 weeks were combined into one group, since spike-specific TCR depth and breadth did not differ between the two schedules. Vaccinee samples came from UK trials COV001 and COV002, including a single-blind randomized controlled phase 2/3 trial of AZD1222 (ChAdOx1 nCoV-19) in healthy adults. For TCRbeta chain sequencing, PBMC samples from trial participants were taken at day 0 and at day 28 after the second dose.

This TCR derives from an adult who received the AZD1222 COVID-19 vaccine. The sequenced sample was peripheral blood, obtained 28 days after the second AZD1222 dose. The chain is made from TRBV3-1 (or the pseudogene TRBV3-2) and TRBJ2-5; TRBD2 lines up with 10 middle nucleotides. The sequenced DNA: TGTGCCAGCAGCTTAAGCGGGAGGGCCGGGGAGACCCAGTACTTC. It translates as CASSLSGRAGETQYF.